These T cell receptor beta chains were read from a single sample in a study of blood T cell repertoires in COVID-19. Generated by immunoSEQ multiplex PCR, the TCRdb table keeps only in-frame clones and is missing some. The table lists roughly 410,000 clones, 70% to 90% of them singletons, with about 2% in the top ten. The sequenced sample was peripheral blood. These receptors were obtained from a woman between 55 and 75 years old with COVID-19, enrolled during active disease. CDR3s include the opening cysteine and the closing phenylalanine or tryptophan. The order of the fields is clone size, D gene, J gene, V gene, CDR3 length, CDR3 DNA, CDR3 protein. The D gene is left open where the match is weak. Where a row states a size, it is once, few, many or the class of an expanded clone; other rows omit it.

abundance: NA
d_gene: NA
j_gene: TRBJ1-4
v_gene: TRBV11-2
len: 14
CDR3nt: TGTGCCAGCAGCCGGGGGTATCCTAATGAAAAACTGTTTTTT
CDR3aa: CASSRGYPNEKLFF

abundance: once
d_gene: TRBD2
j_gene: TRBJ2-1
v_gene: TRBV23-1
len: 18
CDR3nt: TGCGCCAGCAGCCATCCAAATTGCGGGGGAGTCTCCTACAATGAGCAGTTCTTC
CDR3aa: CASSHPNCGGVSYNEQFF

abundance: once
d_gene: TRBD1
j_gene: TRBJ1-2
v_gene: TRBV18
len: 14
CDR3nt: TGTGCCAGCTCACCACAAGCAACAGGGGGAGGCTACACCTTC
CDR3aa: CASSPQATGGGYTF

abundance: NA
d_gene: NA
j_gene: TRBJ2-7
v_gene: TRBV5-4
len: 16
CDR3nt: TGTGCCAGCAGCTTGGGGAGGAGGACAGCCTTCTACGAGCAGTACTTC
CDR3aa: CASSLGRRTAFYEQYF

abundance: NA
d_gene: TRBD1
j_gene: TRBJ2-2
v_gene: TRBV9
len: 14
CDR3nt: TGTGCCAGCAGACCCACAGGGGACACCGGGGAGCTGTTTTTT
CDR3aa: CASRPTGDTGELFF

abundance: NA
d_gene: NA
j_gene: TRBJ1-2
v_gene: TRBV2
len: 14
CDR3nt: TGTGCCAGGGAGAGACCGAGAACTAACTATGGCTACACCTTC
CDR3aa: CARERPRTNYGYTF

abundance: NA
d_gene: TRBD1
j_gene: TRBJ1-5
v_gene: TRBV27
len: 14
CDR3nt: TGTGCCAGCAGTATACGGACAGGAAATCAGCCCCAGCATTTT
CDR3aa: CASSIRTGNQPQHF

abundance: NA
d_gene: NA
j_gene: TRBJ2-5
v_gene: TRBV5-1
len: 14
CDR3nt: TGCGCCAGCAGCTCCACTACGGCCCAAGAGACCCAGTACTTC
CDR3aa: CASSSTTAQETQYF

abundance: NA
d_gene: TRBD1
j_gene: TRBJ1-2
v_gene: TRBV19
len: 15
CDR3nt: TGTGCCAGTAGGAGCACAGGGGCACCCTTCTATGGCTACACCTTC
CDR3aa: CASRSTGAPFYGYTF

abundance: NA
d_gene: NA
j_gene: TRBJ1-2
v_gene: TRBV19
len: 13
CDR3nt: TGTGCCAGTAGTCCGCAGGGGTTTCGGGGCTACACCTTC
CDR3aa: CASSPQGFRGYTF

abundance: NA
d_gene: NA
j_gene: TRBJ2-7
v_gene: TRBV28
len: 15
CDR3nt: TGTGCCAGCAGTGAAACAGGGGGGGGAACCTACGAGCAGTACTTC
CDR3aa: CASSETGGGTYEQYF

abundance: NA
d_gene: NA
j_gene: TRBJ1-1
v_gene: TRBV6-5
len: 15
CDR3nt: TGTGCCAGCAGTTACTCTTACCAGATGAACACTGAAGCTTTCTTT
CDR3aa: CASSYSYQMNTEAFF

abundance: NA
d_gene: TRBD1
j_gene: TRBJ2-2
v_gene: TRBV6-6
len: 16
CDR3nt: TGTGCCAGCAGTCGAATCGGACAGGGGGCGAGCGGGGAGCTGTTTTTT
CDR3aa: CASSRIGQGASGELFF

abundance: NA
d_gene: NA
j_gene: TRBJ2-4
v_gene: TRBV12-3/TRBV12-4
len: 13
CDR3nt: TGTGCCAGCGGCGACTGGGCCAAAAACATTCAGTACTTC
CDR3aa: CASGDWAKNIQYF

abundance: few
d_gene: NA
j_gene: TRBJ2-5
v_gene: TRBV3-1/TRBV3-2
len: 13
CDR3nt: TGTGCCAGCAGCTCCCCCTCCCAAGAGACCCAGTACTTC
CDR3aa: CASSSPSQETQYF

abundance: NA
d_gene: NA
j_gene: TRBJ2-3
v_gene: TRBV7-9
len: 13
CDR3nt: TGTGCCAGCAGCCACGGGTCCACAGATACGCAGTATTTT
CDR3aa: CASSHGSTDTQYF

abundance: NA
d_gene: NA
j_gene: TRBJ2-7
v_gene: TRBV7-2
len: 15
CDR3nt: TGTGCCAGCAGCATATCTAAGGGGGGGGCCGACGAGCAGTACTTC
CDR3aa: CASSISKGGADEQYF

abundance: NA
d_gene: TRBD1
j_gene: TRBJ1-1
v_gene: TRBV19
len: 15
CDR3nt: TGTGCCAGTGAATACCTGGACAGGAGGGACACTGAAGCTTTCTTT
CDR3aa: CASEYLDRRDTEAFF

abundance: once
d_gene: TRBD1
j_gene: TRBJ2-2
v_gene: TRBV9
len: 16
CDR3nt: TGTGCCAGCAGCGTAGCCGGGACAGGGGTGCCCGGGGAGCTGTTTTTT
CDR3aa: CASSVAGTGVPGELFF

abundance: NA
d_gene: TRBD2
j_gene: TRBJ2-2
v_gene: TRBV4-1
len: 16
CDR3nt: TGCGCCAGCAGCCTCCAACTAGCGGGGGTTGGCGGGGAGCTGTTTTTT
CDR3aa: CASSLQLAGVGGELFF

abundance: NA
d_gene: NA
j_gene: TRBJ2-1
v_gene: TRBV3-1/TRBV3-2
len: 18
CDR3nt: TGTGCCAGCAGCCAAGTTAGACAGATCAAAAGCTCCTACAATGAGCAGTTCTTC
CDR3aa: CASSQVRQIKSSYNEQFF

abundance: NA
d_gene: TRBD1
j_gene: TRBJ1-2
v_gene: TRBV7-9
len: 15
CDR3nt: TGTGCCAGCGGCGCGCAGGGGGAGCGATTCTATGGCTACACCTTC
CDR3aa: CASGAQGERFYGYTF

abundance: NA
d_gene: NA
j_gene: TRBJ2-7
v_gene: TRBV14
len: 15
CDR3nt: TGTGCCAGCAGTACTCGGAGGGCGAGCTCCTACGAGCAGTACTTC
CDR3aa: CASSTRRASSYEQYF

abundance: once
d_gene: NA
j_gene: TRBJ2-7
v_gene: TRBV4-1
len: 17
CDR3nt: TGCGCCAGCAGCCGCGAGAGGGGGCGGGGGGTACCCTACGAGCAGTACTTC
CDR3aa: CASSRERGRGVPYEQYF

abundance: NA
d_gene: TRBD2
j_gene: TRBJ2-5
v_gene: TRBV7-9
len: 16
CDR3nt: TGTGCCAGCAGCTTGGACGGGACTAGCGGGGGAGAGACCCAGTACTTC
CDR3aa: CASSLDGTSGGETQYF

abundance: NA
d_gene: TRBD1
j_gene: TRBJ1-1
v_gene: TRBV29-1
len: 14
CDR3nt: TGCAGCGTTGTGTGGGACAGGGTGAGGGCTGAAGCTTTCTTT
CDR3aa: CSVVWDRVRAEAFF

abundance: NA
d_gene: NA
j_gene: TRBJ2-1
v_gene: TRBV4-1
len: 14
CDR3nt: TGCGCCAGCAGCGCTAGGGGGGGCTACAATGAGCAGTTCTTC
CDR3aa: CASSARGGYNEQFF

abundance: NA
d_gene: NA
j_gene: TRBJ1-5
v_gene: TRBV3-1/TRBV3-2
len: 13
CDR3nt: TGTGCCAGCAGCCAAGGCCGGACTTGGGCCCAGCATTTT
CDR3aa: CASSQGRTWAQHF

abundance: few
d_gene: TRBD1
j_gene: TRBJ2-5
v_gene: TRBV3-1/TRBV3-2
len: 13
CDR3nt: TGTGCCAGCAGCCTACAGGGGGCGAAGACCCAGTACTTC
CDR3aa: CASSLQGAKTQYF

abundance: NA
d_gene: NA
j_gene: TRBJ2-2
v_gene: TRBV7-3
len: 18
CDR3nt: TGTGCCAGCAGCTTAATAGGGGCGGGGGCCGCGAACACCGGGGAGCTGTTTTTT
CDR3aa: CASSLIGAGAANTGELFF

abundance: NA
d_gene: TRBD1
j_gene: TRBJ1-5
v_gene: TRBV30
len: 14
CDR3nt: TGTGCCTGGAGTGAGGGACAGGGGTCTGGGCCCCAGCATTTT
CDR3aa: CAWSEGQGSGPQHF

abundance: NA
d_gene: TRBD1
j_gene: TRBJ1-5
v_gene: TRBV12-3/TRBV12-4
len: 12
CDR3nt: TGTGCCAGCAGTTTTGGGACAGGGCTGCAACATTTT
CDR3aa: CASSFGTGLQHF

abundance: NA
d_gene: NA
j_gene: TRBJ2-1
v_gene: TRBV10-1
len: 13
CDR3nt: TGCGCCAGCGGTGAATTAGGGGACAATGAGCAGTTCTTC
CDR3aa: CASGELGDNEQFF

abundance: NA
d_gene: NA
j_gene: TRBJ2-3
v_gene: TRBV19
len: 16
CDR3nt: TGTGCCAGTAGTATTGCGCGGCTAGCAGAGGGAGATACGCAGTATTTT
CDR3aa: CASSIARLAEGDTQYF

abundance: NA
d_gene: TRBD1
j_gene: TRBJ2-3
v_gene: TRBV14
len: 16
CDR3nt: TGTGCCAGCAGCCAAGACCCGGACTTCAGGGGGGATACGCAGTATTTT
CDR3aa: CASSQDPDFRGDTQYF

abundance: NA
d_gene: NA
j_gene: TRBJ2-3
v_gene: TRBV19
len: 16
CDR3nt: TGTGCCAGTAGTATAAGTGGGGCAGGGGGCACAGATACGCAGTATTTT
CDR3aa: CASSISGAGGTDTQYF

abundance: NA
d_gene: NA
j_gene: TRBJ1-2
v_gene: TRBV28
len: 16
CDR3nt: TGTGCCAGCAGTTTAGGGGGGATGGGCAGCCGCTATGGCTACACCTTC
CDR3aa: CASSLGGMGSRYGYTF

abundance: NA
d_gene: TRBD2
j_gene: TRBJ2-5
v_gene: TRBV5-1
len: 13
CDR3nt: TGCGCCAGCAGCCCAGGACTAGAAGAGACCCAGTACTTC
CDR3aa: CASSPGLEETQYF

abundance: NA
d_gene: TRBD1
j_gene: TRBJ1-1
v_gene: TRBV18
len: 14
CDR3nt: TGTGCCAGCTCACGAAATCAGGGGGAAACTGAAGCTTTCTTT
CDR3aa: CASSRNQGETEAFF

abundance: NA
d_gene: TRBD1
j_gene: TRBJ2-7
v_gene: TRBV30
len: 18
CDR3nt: TGTGCCTGGAGTTCGTTGAGACAGGGGGGTCTTGGAACCTACGAGCAGTACTTC
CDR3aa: CAWSSLRQGGLGTYEQYF